Listed below are T cell receptor beta chains from one sample, sequenced in a study of blood T cells in healthy people across ages. TCRdb reprocessed the 5' RACE reads via MiXCR and lists one record per CDR3 protein. The sample carries 500,000 to 600,000 distinct CDR3 sequences, roughly 29% recorded once. The sample taken for sequencing was blood. These receptors came from a woman aged 70-85 years in good health. Each CDR3 is given with its conserved first and last residue. D genes are given only for firm matches. Part of the rows lack a size; the others show once, few, many or a class for expanded clones.

cdr3_nt	cdr3_aa	clone_size	v_call	j_call	d_call
TGCAGTGCCTCGACTCGGGACGGATACCTAGTTGAGCAGTACTTC	CSASTRDGYLVEQYF	.	TRBV20-1	TRBJ2-5	.
TGTGCCACCAGTAATCCCGGACTAGCGGGGGGTCCAGCCTACAATGAGCAGTTCTTC	CATSNPGLAGGPAYNEQFF	.	TRBV24-1	TRBJ2-1	TRBD2
TGCAGTGCTAGATATGCCGGGACTGTTCCTAATGAGCAGTTCTTC	CSARYAGTVPNEQFF	.	TRBV20-1	TRBJ2-1	.
TGCAGTGCTTTCCAATCAGGAGAAAACAATGAGCAGTTCTTC	CSAFQSGENNEQFF	once	TRBV20-1	TRBJ2-1	.
TGTGCCAGCCGGGACAGCGGAAAGGAAAAACTGTTTTTT	CASRDSGKEKLFF	.	TRBV2	TRBJ1-4	TRBD1
TGCGCCAGCAGTCCGGGACGGATGAGCACAGATACGCAGTATTTT	CASSPGRMSTDTQYF	few	TRBV6-6	TRBJ2-3	.
TGCGCCAGCCTGGGACAGGGAAATTGGGATACGCAGTATTTT	CASLGQGNWDTQYF	few	TRBV5-1	TRBJ2-3	TRBD1
TGTGCCAGCAGCCTCCAGCGGGGTAGCTACAATGAGCAGTTCTTC	CASSLQRGSYNEQFF	.	TRBV3-1	TRBJ2-1	TRBD2
TGCAGTGCTGACAGCGGCAGGAACGAGCAGTTCTTC	CSADSGRNEQFF	few	TRBV20-1	TRBJ2-1	.
TGTGCCAGCAGCGTAGCGGAAACAGACACGCAGTATTTT	CASSVAETDTQYF	.	TRBV9	TRBJ2-3	.
TGCGCCAGCAGCTTGGTTTCGGGGGCGAATCCTGGAAACACCATATATTTT	CASSLVSGANPGNTIYF	few	TRBV5-1	TRBJ1-3	.
TGTGCCAGCAGCTCCCTGGCCCCAGAGACCCAGTACTTC	CASSSLAPETQYF	.	TRBV7-6	TRBJ2-5	.
TGTGCCAGCACTCGAAGCCTCACTAGCGGGGGGGCCGGGGAGACCCAGTACTTC	CASTRSLTSGGAGETQYF	few	TRBV2	TRBJ2-5	TRBD2
TGTGCCAGCAGTTACTCGACCCTATTGATGAGGGCCTATGGCTACACCTTC	CASSYSTLLMRAYGYTF	.	TRBV6-5	TRBJ1-2	.
TGCGCCAGCAGCCGCTACAGGGTGGGGAACACTGAAGCTTTCTTT	CASSRYRVGNTEAFF	.	TRBV4-1	TRBJ1-1	.
TGCAGTGCCCGGACAGGGGATAATGAAAAACTGTTTTTT	CSARTGDNEKLFF	.	TRBV20-1	TRBJ1-4	TRBD1
TGTGCCATTCAATCCGGGACAGCAAATGAGCAGTTCTTC	CAIQSGTANEQFF	.	TRBV10-3	TRBJ2-1	TRBD1
TGTGCCAGCACCACAGGGGCCTCCTCCCCCTACGAGCAGTACTTC	CASTTGASSPYEQYF	.	TRBV7-8	TRBJ2-7	TRBD1
TGTGCCAGCAGCTTGGGACAGAGAACAGGAAACACCCTATATTTT	CASSLGQRTGNTLYF	.	TRBV5-6	TRBJ1-3	.
TGTGCCAGCAGTGAAAGGTCGGCGTCGAATGGCTACACCTTC	CASSERSASNGYTF	.	TRBV2	TRBJ1-2	.
TGCGCCAGCAGCCAAGATACCGAGGGAGGAAACACCATATATTTT	CASSQDTEGGNTIYF	.	TRBV4-3	TRBJ1-3	.
TGCGCCAGCAGCACAGGGCCCTCCAATGAGCAGTTCTTC	CASSTGPSNEQFF	few	TRBV5-1	TRBJ2-1	.
TGCAGTGCCACCTCCCGACAGGGGGCGGGGGAGACCCAGTACTTC	CSATSRQGAGETQYF	.	TRBV20-1	TRBJ2-5	TRBD1
TGTGCCAGCAGCTGGCCTCCGACAGGGACTAGTGAAAAACTGTTTTTT	CASSWPPTGTSEKLFF	few	TRBV7-9	TRBJ1-4	TRBD1
TGTGCCAGCAGCCCACAGGGTGGGTTTGATAATTCACCCCTCCACTTT	CASSPQGGFDNSPLHF	.	TRBV7-2	TRBJ1-6	.
TGTGCCAGCAGTTACCCGAAGGGTAATTACGAGCAGTACTTC	CASSYPKGNYEQYF	.	TRBV6-2/TRBV6-3	TRBJ2-7	.
TGTGCCAGCAGCTTAGAGTCCGGCCAGGGGATTGGCTACACCTTC	CASSLESGQGIGYTF	few	TRBV11-1	TRBJ1-2	.
TGTGCCAGCAGCTTACGACAGGGGCCCAGAGCTGAAAAACTGTTTTTT	CASSLRQGPRAEKLFF	.	TRBV7-2	TRBJ1-4	TRBD1
TGTGCCAGCAGGCCGGGACTAGCGGGGACGGAGACCCAGTACTTC	CASRPGLAGTETQYF	.	TRBV12-3/TRBV12-4	TRBJ2-5	TRBD2
TGTGCCACCAGCAGAGACCGGGACAGGGGAACAGATACGCAGTATTTT	CATSRDRDRGTDTQYF	few	TRBV15	TRBJ2-3	TRBD1
TGTGCCAGCAGCTTACTAGCGGGCTCCCAAGAGACCCAGTACTTC	CASSLLAGSQETQYF	many	TRBV11-2	TRBJ2-5	TRBD2
TGCAGTGCGGGGAACCTCAGACCCGGGAACACTGAAGCTTTCTTT	CSAGNLRPGNTEAFF	.	TRBV20-1	TRBJ1-1	.
TGCAGCGCCCGGGCTTCCACTGAAGCTTTCTTT	CSARASTEAFF	few	TRBV29-1	TRBJ1-1	.
TGTGCCAGCAGCTCCGGGCTGTCCACTGAAGCTTTCTTT	CASSSGLSTEAFF	.	TRBV7-2	TRBJ1-1	.
TGTGCCACTCGCAGGCCCGGGACAAGAGATACGCAGTATTTT	CATRRPGTRDTQYF	few	TRBV28	TRBJ2-3	.
TGTGCCAGCACTCGGGAGCTACAAGAGACCCAGTACTTC	CASTRELQETQYF	.	TRBV2	TRBJ2-5	.
TGCAGTGCTAGCCCCCGGGACAGGGGGCGAAATGAGCAGTTCTTC	CSASPRDRGRNEQFF	once	TRBV20-1	TRBJ2-1	TRBD1